One and the same sample provided the 11 T cell receptor beta chains below, sequenced in a study of T cells expressing NK-cell markers. Each CDR3 protein gets one entry in TCRdb, which reprocessed the 5' RACE reads and gives no DNA. This sample's table reports hundreds of thousands of distinct CDR3 sequences. Sequencing was done on a sample of blood T cells: a sorted CD56 or NKG2C T cell subset, CD4+ or CD8+ T cells, or bulk PBMC T cells (not recorded which). The receptors shown here come from a man between 18 and 29 years old in good health.

The genes are TRBV5-1 and TRBJ2-4; TCRdb names TRBD1, which stays unverified in the absence of DNA. The CDR3 sequence is 16 residues long. Germline V gene data show CDR1 as SGHRS and CDR2 as YFSETQ. Here the CDR3 reads CASSFGGLLAKNIQYF.

V gene TRBV15 combines with J gene TRBJ2-2. The CDR3 runs 13 residues. Germline V CDR1 and CDR2: LNHNV, YYDKDF (reference sequence). The CDR3 protein is CATGVIGTGELFF.

CDR3 region: CASSPDRSREQYF. The chain couples TRBV18 to TRBJ2-7. The CDR3 sequence is 13 residues long. Germline-derived CDR1 and CDR2 are KGHSH and LQKENI.

This chain links TRBV12-3 or TRBV12-4 with TRBJ2-1; the D call of TRBD2 rests on TCRdb alone, since no DNA is present to check it. CDR3 length: 18 residues. CDR3 amino acids: CASSLSGTSGSSSNEQFF.

The genes are TRBV20-1 and TRBJ1-1. CDR3 size: 13 residues. Germline lookup yields CDR1 DFQATT and CDR2 SNEGSKA (reference sequence). CDR3 loop: CSARVSENTEAFF.

The chain uses TRBV20-1 and TRBJ2-5; TCRdb returns TRBD2, unconfirmable since there is no DNA. Germline V gene sequence: CDR1 DFQATT, CDR2 SNEGSKA (reference sequence). This CDR3 is 16 amino acids long. The CDR3 protein is CSAKTLGAGDGETQYF.

The genes are TRBV5-1 and TRBJ2-2; TCRdb's D call, TRBD1, is unchecked because there is no DNA. The CDR3 length is 17 residues. In germline, CDR1 is SGHRS, CDR2 YFSETQ. The CDR3 reads CASSLANAPMDTGELFF.

The V and J genes are TRBV12-3 or TRBV12-4 and TRBJ2-1; the TCRdb call, TRBD2, lacks DNA for checking. CDR3 size: 14 residues. The CDR3 is CASSLGAGRNEQFF.

The rearrangement links TRBV3-1 to TRBJ2-5; TCRdb names TRBD1, which stays unverified in the absence of DNA. The CDR3 is 16 amino acids. Germline-derived CDR1 and CDR2 are LGHDT and YNNKEL (reference sequence). The CDR3 loop is CASSQDRQRAWETQYF.

V gene TRBV7-8 combines with J gene TRBJ2-5; the TRBD2 assignment by TCRdb is unverifiable without DNA. The CDR3 runs to 18 residues. Looked up from germline, CDR1 is SGHVS and CDR2 is FQNEAQ. The CDR3 loop is CASSFSGFPGPPLETQYF.

The chain joins TRBV6-1 to TRBJ1-1; TCRdb reports TRBD1, a call that lacks DNA to check it against. The CDR3 totals 14 residues. Germline CDR1 reads MNHNS; CDR2 reads SASEGT. CDR3 loop: CASSRKGQNTEAFF.